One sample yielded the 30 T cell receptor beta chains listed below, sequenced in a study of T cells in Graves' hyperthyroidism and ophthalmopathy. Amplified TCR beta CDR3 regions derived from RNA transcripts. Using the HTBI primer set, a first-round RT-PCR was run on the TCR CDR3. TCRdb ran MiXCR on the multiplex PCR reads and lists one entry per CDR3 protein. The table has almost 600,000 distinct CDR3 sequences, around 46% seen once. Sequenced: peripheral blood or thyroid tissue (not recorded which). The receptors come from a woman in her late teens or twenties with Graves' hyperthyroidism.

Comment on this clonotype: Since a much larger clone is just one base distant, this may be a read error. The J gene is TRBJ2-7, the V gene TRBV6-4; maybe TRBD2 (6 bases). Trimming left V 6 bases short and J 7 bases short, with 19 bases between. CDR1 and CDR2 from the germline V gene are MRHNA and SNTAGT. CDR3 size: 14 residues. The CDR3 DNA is TGTGCCAGCAGGCCGGGGGATCTCCGACTTGAGCAGTACTTC. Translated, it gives CASRPGDLRLEQYF.

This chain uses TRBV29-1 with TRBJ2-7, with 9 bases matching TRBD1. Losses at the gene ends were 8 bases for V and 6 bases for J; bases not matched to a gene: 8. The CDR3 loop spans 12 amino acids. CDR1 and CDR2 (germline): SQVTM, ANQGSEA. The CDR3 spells CSSQQGASEQYF. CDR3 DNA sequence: TGCAGCAGTCAACAGGGGGCCTCCGAGCAGTACTTC.

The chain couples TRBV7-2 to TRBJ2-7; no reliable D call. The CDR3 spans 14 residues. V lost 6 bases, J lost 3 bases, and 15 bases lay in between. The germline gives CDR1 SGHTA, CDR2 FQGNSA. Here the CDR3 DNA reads TGTGCCAGCAGTCCCGGAGTGGATGGCTACGAGCAGTACTTC. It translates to CASSPGVDGYEQYF.

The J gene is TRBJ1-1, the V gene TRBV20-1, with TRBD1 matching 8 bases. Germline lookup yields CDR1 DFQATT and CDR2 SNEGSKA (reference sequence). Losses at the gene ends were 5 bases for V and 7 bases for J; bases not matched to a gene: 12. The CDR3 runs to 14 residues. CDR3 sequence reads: CSARTDRGTFEAFF. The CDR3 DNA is TGCAGTGCTCGTACAGACAGGGGCACCTTTGAAGCTTTCTTT.

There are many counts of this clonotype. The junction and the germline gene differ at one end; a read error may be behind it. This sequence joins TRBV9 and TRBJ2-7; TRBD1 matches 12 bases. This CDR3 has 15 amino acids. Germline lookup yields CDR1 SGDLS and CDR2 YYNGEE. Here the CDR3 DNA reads TGTGCCAGCAGCTCCCTCCTGGTTTTGGGGACAGGGGGCTGCTTC. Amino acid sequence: CASSSLLVLGTGGCF.

CDR3 loop: CASTFHCIEKLFF. The CDR3 DNA sequence: TGTGCCAGCACCTTTCACTGTATTGAAAAACTGTTTTTT. The J gene is TRBJ1-4, the V gene TRBV12-3 or TRBV12-4; D is ambiguous. The V end was cut by 7 bases, the J end by 7 bases, with 13 bases between. The CDR3 loop spans 13 amino acids.

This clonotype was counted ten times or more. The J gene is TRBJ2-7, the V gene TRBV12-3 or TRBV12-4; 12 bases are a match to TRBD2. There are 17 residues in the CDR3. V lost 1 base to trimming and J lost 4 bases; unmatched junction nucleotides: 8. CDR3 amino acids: CASSLEASGRAFYEQYF. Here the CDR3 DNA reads TGTGCCAGCAGTTTAGAGGCTAGCGGGAGGGCCTTTTACGAGCAGTACTTC.

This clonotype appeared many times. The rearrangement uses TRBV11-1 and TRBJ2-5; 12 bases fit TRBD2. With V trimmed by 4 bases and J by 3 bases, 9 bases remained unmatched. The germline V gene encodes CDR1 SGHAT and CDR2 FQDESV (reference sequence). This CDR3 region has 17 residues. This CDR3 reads CASSSYGLAGTEETQYF. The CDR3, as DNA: TGTGCCAGCAGCTCCTACGGACTAGCGGGAACCGAAGAGACCCAGTACTTC.

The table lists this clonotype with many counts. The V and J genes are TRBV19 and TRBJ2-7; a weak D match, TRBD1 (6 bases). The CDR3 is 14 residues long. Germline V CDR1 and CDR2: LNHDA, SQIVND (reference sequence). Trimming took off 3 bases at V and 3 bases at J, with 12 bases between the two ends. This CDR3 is CASSIVTGNYEQYF. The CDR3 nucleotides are TGTGCCAGTAGTATTGTGACAGGCAACTACGAGCAGTACTTC.

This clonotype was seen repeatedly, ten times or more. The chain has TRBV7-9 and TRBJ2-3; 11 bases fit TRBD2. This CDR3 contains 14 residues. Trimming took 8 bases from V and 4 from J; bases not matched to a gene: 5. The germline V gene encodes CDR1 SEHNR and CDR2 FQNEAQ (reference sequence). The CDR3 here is CASQNSGRADTQYF. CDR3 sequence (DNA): TGTGCCAGCCAAAATAGCGGGAGGGCAGATACGCAGTATTTT.

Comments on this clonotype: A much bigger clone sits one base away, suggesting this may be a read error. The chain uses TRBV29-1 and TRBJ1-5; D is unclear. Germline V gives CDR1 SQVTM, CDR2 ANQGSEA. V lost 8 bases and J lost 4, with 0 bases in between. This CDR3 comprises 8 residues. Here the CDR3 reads CSNQPQHF. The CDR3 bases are TGCAGCAATCAGCCCCAGCATTTT.

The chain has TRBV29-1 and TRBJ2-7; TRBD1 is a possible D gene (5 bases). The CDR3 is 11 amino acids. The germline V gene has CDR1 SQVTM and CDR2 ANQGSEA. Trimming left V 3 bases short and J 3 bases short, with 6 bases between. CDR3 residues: CSVEDNYEQYF. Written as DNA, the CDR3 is TGCAGCGTTGAGGACAACTACGAGCAGTACTTC.

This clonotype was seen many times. The CDR3 region has the DNA TGCAGTGCTAGAGATAGGGCTCAGGGGCTTGGCTACACCTTC. The encoded protein is CSARDRAQGLGYTF. The chain employs TRBV20-1 and TRBJ1-2; D is perhaps TRBD1 (6 bases). The CDR3 runs to 14 residues. Germline assignment: CDR1 DFQATT and CDR2 SNEGSKA (reference sequence). V was cut by 0 bases and J by 7 bases, with 15 bases left in between.

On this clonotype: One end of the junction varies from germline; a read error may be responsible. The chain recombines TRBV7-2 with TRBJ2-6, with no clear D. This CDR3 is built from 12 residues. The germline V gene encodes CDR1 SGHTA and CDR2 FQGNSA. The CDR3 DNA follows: TGTGCCAGCAGCTTAGGGGGTACCCTCGAAGCTTTC. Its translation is CASSLGGTLEAF.

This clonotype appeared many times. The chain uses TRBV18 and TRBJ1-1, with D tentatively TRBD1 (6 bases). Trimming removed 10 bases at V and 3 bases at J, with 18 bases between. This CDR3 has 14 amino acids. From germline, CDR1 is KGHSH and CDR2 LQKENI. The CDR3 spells CATCRTQGDTEAFF. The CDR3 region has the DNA TGTGCCACGTGTAGGACACAGGGTGACACTGAAGCTTTCTTT.

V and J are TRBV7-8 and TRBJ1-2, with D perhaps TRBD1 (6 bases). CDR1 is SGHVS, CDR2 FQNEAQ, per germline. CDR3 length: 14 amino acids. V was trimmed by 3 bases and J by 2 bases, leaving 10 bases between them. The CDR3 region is CASSLGTSNYGYTF. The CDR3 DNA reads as TGTGCCAGCAGCTTGGGGACATCGAACTATGGCTACACCTTC.

The chain's CDR3 is CASRIRDGETQYF. The CDR3 DNA is TGTGCCAGCAGAATCAGGGACGGGGAGACCCAGTACTTC. The chain is built from TRBV7-2 and TRBJ2-5, with D perhaps TRBD1 or TRBD2 (5 bases each). The V end lost 6 bases, the J end lost 5 bases, and 13 bases lay between the germline ends. From germline, CDR1 is SGHTA and CDR2 FQGNSA. The CDR3 is 13 amino acids.

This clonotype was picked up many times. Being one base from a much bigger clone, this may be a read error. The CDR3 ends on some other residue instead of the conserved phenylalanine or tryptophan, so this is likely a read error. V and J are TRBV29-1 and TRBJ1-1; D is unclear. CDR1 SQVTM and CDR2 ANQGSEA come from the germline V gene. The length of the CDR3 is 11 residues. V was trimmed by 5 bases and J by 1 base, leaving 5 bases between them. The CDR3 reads CSVRENTEAFS. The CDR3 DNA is TGCAGCGTTCGAGAGAACACTGAAGCTTTCTCT.

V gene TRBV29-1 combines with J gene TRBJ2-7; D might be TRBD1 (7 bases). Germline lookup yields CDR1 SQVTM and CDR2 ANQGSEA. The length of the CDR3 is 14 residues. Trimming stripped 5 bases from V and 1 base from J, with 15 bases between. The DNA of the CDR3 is TGCAGCGTTAGACAGGGAGGCAATTCCTACGAGCAGTACTTC. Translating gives CSVRQGGNSYEQYF.

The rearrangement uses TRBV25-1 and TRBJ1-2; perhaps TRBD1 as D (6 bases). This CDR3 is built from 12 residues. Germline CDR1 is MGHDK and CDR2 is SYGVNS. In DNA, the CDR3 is TGTGCAAAACAGGGAACTAACTATGGCTACACCTTC. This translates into CAKQGTNYGYTF.

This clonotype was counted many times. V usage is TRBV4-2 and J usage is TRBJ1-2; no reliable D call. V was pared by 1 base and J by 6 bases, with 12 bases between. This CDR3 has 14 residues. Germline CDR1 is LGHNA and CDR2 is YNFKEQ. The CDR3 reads CASSQVKADHGYTF. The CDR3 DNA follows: TGTGCCAGCAGCCAAGTAAAGGCGGACCATGGCTACACCTTC.

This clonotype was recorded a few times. In DNA form, the CDR3 reads TGCAGCGTTGGGGTTGGGGAGGTCTACGAGCAGTACTTC. This gives the protein CSVGVGEVYEQYF. The chain has TRBV29-1 and TRBJ2-7; a weak D match, TRBD2 (6 bases). The CDR3 consists of 13 residues. Deletions cut 4 bases from V and 3 bases from J, with 13 bases between. Germline assignment: CDR1 SQVTM and CDR2 ANQGSEA.

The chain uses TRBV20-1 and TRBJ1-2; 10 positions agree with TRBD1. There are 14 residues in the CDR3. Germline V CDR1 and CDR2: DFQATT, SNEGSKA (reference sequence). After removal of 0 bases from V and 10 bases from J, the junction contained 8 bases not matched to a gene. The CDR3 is CSARDPTGGDDYTF. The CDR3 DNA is TGCAGTGCTAGAGACCCGACAGGGGGCGATGACTACACCTTC.

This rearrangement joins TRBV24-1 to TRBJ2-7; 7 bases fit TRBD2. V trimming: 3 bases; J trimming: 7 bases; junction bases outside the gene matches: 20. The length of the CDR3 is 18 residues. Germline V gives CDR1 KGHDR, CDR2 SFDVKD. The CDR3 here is CATSDLQAGEFTYNEQYF. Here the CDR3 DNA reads TGTGCCACCAGTGATCTGCAGGCGGGAGAATTCACCTACAATGAGCAGTACTTC.

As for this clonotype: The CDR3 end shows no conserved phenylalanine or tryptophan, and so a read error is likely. CDR3 nucleotide sequence: TGCAGCGTAGAAGCACAACAAGAGACCCAGTACCTC. It is translated as CSVEAQQETQYL. V usage is TRBV29-1 and J usage is TRBJ2-5; D gene unclear. Germline values: CDR1 SQVTM, CDR2 ANQGSEA. The CDR3 consists of 12 residues.

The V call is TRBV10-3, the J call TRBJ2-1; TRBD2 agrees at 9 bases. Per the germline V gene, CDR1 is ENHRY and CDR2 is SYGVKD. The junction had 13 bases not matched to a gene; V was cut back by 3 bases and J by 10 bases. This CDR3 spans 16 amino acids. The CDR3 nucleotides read TGTGCCATCAGTGACTCTAGCGGGACGCCGAGAGGGGAGCAGTTCTTC. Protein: CAISDSSGTPRGEQFF.

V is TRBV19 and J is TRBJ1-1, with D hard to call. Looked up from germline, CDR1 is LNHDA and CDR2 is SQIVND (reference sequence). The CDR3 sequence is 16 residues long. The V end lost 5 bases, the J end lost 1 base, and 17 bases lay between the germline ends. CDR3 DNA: TGTGCCAGTAGTGTCTCCATTGGATCTCCGAACACTGAAGCTTTCTTT. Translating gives CASSVSIGSPNTEAFF.

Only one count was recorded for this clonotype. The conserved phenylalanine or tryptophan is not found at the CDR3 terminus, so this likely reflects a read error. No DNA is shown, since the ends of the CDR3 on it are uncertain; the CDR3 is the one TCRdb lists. The CDR3 loop reads CSAGTVGLAK. The chain combines TRBV20-1 with TRBJ1-5. Germline values: CDR1 DFQATT, CDR2 SNEGSKA (reference sequence). 10 amino acids form the CDR3, both terminal residues included.

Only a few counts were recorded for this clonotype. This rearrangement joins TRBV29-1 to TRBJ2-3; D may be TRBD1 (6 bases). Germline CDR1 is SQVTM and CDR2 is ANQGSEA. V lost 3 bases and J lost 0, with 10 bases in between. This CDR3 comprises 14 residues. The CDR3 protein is CSVDTGPSTDTQYF. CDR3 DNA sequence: TGCAGCGTTGACACAGGGCCAAGCACAGATACGCAGTATTTT.

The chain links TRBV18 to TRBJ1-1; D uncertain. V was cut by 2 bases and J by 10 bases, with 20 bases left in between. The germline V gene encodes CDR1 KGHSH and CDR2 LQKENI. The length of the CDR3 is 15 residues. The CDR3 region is CASSPENSPLLGAFF. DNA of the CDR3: TGTGCCAGCTCACCAGAAAACAGCCCTTTATTGGGAGCTTTCTTT.